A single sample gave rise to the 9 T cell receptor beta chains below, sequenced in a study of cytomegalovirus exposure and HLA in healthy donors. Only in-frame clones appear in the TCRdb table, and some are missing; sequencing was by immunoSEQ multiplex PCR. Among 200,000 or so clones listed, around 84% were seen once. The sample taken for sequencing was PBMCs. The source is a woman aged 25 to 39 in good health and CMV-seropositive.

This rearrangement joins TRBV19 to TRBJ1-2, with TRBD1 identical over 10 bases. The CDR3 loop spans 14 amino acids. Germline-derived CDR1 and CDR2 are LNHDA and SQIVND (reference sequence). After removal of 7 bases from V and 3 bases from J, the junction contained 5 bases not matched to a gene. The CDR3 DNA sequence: TGTGCCAGTAAGCCAGGACAGGGGGACTATGGCTACACCTTC. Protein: CASKPGQGDYGYTF.

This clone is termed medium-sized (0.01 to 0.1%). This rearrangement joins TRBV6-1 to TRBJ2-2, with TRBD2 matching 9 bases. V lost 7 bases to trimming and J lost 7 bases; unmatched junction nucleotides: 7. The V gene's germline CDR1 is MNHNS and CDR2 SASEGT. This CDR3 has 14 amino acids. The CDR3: CASTTLAGIGELFF. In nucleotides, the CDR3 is TGTGCCAGCACCACGCTAGCGGGAATCGGGGAGCTGTTTTTT.

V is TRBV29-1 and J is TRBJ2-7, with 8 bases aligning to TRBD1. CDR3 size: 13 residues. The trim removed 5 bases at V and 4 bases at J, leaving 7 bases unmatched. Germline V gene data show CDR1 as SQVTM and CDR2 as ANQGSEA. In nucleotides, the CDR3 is TGCAGCGTTTTGATCAGGGGGCAGTACGAGCAGTACTTC. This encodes CSVLIRGQYEQYF.

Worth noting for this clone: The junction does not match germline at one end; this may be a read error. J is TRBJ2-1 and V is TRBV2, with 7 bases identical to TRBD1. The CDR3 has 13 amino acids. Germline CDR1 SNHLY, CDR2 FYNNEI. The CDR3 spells CASIEGGWNEQFF. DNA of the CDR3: TGTGCCAGCATTGAAGGGGGCTGGAATGAGCAGTTCTTC.

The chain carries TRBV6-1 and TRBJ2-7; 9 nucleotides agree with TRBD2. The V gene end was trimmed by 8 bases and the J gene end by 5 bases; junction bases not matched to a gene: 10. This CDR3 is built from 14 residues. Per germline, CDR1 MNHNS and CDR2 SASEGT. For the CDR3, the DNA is TGTGCCAGCTCCATTAGCGGGAGATTAGACGAGCAGTACTTC. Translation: CASSISGRLDEQYF.

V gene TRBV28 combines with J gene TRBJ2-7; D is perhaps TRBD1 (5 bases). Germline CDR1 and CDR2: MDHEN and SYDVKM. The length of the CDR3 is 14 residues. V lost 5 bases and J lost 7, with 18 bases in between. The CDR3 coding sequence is TGTGCCAGCAGTAATCCGGACCACAGGCGGGAGCAGTACTTC. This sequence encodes CASSNPDHRREQYF.

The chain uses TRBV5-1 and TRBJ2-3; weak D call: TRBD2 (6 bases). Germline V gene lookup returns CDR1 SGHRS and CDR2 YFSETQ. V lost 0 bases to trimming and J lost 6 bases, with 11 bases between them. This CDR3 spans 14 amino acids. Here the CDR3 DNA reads TGCGCCAGCAGCTTGGCCGGGAGTAAGGATACGCAGTATTTT. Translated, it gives CASSLAGSKDTQYF.

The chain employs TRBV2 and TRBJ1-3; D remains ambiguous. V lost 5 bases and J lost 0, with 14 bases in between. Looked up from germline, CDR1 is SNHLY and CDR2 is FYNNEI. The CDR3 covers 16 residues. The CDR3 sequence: CASSLGIRDSGNTIYF. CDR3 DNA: TGTGCCAGCAGTCTCGGGATCCGAGACTCTGGAAACACCATATATTTT.

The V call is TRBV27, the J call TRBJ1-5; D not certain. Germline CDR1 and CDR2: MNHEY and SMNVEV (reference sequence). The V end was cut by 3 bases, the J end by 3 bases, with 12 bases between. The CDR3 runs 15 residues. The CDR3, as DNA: TGTGCCAGCAGTTTGCTGCGGGGTCTCAATCAGCCCCAGCATTTT. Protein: CASSLLRGLNQPQHF.